A single sample is the source of the 31 T cell receptor beta chains below, sequenced in a study of blood T cell repertoires in COVID-19. The assay was immunoSEQ multiplex PCR, and TCRdb's table has in-frame clones only and misses some. Here the sample spans some 81,000 clones, 90% being singletons. The sequenced material came from peripheral blood. These receptors were obtained from a woman aged 45-65 years in a cohort sampled during active COVID-19.

This chain links TRBV18 with TRBJ1-2; 11 nucleotides match TRBD1. V was pared by 5 bases and J by 0 bases, with 8 bases of the junction left unmatched. CDR3 size: 17 residues. Germline V gene sequence: CDR1 KGHSH, CDR2 LQKENI. CDR3 amino acids: CASSSGQGAQANYGYTF. CDR3 nucleotide sequence: TGTGCCAGCTCATCTGGACAGGGGGCCCAAGCTAACTATGGCTACACCTTC.

The chain carries TRBV3-1 (or the pseudogene TRBV3-2) and TRBJ1-2; maybe TRBD1 (5 bases). Trimming removed 4 bases from V and 8 bases from J, with 17 bases in between. This CDR3 region has 14 residues. CDR1 is LGHDT, CDR2 YNNKEL, per germline (reference sequence). CDR3 protein: CASSLTGDQQGYTF. The CDR3 DNA reads TGTGCCAGCAGCCTCACAGGCGATCAGCAGGGCTACACCTTC.

This clone was seen just once. The rearrangement joins TRBV4-1 to TRBJ1-2; D is possibly TRBD1 (6 bases). CDR1 MGHRA and CDR2 YSYEKL come from the germline V gene. Trimming stripped 4 bases from V and 0 bases from J, with 15 bases between. The CDR3 spans 16 residues. For the CDR3, the DNA is TGCGCCAGCAGCCGCACGGGGGGCGGGACTAACTATGGCTACACCTTC. Protein sequence: CASSRTGGGTNYGYTF.

This clone was found once. V and J are TRBV29-1 and TRBJ1-2; possibly TRBD1 for D (5 bases). Germline CDR1 and CDR2: SQVTM and ANQGSEA. The V gene lost 6 bases and the J gene lost 8 bases, with 19 bases spanning the gap. The length of the CDR3 is 13 residues. CDR3 amino acids: CSVEGNSGRGYTF. In nucleotides, the CDR3 is TGCAGCGTCGAGGGGAACTCCGGGAGAGGCTACACCTTC.

This sequence joins TRBV6-5 and TRBJ2-5, with 8 nucleotides matching TRBD1. Germline V gene sequence: CDR1 MNHEY, CDR2 SVGAGI. Trimming at V came to 0 bases and at J to 5 bases, leaving 8 bases not matched to a gene. This CDR3 is 16 amino acids long. This CDR3 is CASSYSQGVGMETQYF. CDR3 nucleotides: TGTGCCAGCAGTTACTCACAGGGGGTGGGAATGGAGACCCAGTACTTC.

CDR3 DNA sequence: TGTGCCAGCTCACCACCGAGGGCCGGGACTAGTCCTCCCTACGAGCAGTACTTC. This translates into CASSPPRAGTSPPYEQYF. The rearrangement joins TRBV18 to TRBJ2-7, with 8 bases identical to TRBD2. The CDR3 is made up of 18 amino acids. With V trimmed by 0 bases and J by 2 bases, 12 bases remained unmatched. Germline lookup yields CDR1 KGHSH and CDR2 LQKENI. The full variable domain, completed using reference TRBV18 and TRBJ2-7, is NAGVMQNPRHLVRRRGQEARLRCSPMKGHSHVYWYRQLPEEGLKFMVYLQKENIIDESGMPKERFSAEFPKEGPSILRIQQVVRGDSAAYFCASSPPRAGTSPPYEQYFGPGTRLTVT.

The chain employs TRBV3-1 (or the pseudogene TRBV3-2) and TRBJ2-3, with D perhaps TRBD2 (6 bases). Deletions cut 4 bases from V and 4 bases from J, with 12 bases between. This CDR3 has 14 residues. The germline V gene has CDR1 LGHDT and CDR2 YNNKEL (reference sequence). This CDR3 reads CASSRGRLADTQYF. Written as DNA, the CDR3 is TGTGCCAGCAGCCGGGGGAGGCTGGCAGATACGCAGTATTTT.

J is TRBJ2-5 and V is TRBV15; 7 bases agree with TRBD2. Germline V gene sequence: CDR1 LNHNV, CDR2 YYDKDF (reference sequence). The CDR3 has 14 amino acids. Trimming removed 6 bases from V and 5 bases from J; junction bases left unmatched: 9. The CDR3 DNA reads as TGTGCCACCAGGGCTAGCGGTCTTGGGGAGACCCAGTACTTC. This encodes CATRASGLGETQYF. The variable domain in full, with the rest retrieved from reference TRBV15 and TRBJ2-5, is DAMVIQNPRYQVTQFGKPVTLSCSQTLNHNVMYWYQQKSSQAPKLLFHYYDKDFNNEADTPDNFQSRRPNTSFCFLDIRSPGLGDTAMYLCATRASGLGETQYFGPGTRLLVL.

This chain uses TRBV7-9 with TRBJ2-5; D call uncertain. CDR3 length: 13 residues. V lost 5 bases and J lost 5, with 12 bases in between. CDR1 SEHNR and CDR2 FQNEAQ come from the germline V gene (reference sequence). The CDR3 protein is CASSPQTKETQYF. DNA of the CDR3: TGTGCCAGCAGCCCGCAAACTAAGGAGACCCAGTACTTC.

The chain joins TRBV28 to TRBJ1-1; D may be TRBD1 (5 bases). V was pared by 6 bases and J by 6 bases, with 11 bases between. Germline-derived CDR1 and CDR2 are MDHEN and SYDVKM. The CDR3 has 12 residues. The CDR3 DNA reads as TGTGCCAGCAGCCTCTGGGGCCCTGAAGCTTTCTTT. This sequence encodes CASSLWGPEAFF.

This chain connects TRBV2 to TRBJ2-7, with TRBD2 identical over 7 bases. The CDR3 extends over 14 amino acids. Germline CDR1 SNHLY, CDR2 FYNNEI. J gave up 2 bases and V 1 base, and 2 bases lay outside the gene matches. For the CDR3, the DNA is TGTGCCAGCAGTGAAGGGACTAGAGCCTACGAGCAGTACTTC. Amino acid sequence: CASSEGTRAYEQYF.

This clone was observed a handful of times. This rearrangement joins TRBV7-6 to TRBJ2-2; possibly TRBD1 for D (6 bases). This CDR3 comprises 15 residues. Germline CDR1 SGHVS, CDR2 FNYEAQ. The ends were cut back, 4 bases at V and 8 bases at J, with 17 bases in the middle. CDR3 in amino acids: CASSSPGHTRGELFF. CDR3 nucleotides: TGTGCCAGCAGCTCACCGGGACACACCAGGGGGGAGCTGTTTTTT. The full variable domain, rest sourced from reference TRBV7-6 and TRBJ2-2, is GAGVSQSPRYKVTKRGQDVALRCDPISGHVSLYWYRQALGQGPEFLTYFNYEAQQDKSGLPNDRFSAERPEGSISTLTIQRTEQRDSAMYRCASSSPGHTRGELFFGEGSRLTVL.

The V and J genes are TRBV4-2 and TRBJ2-4; D is possibly TRBD2 (5 bases). The CDR3 sequence is 18 residues long. Per germline, CDR1 LGHNA and CDR2 YNFKEQ. Trimming stripped 5 bases from V and 0 bases from J, with 20 bases between. This CDR3 is CASSGRAPAEIAKNIQYF. CDR3 bases: TGTGCCAGCAGCGGGCGCGCCCCAGCGGAGATAGCCAAAAACATTCAGTACTTC.

The chain has TRBV2 and TRBJ2-1, with 7 bases that match TRBD1. Germline V gives CDR1 SNHLY, CDR2 FYNNEI. V lost 6 bases, J lost 0 bases, and 11 bases stayed unmatched. The CDR3 sequence is 17 residues long. CDR3 residues: CASSHQTGPSSYNEQFF. The CDR3 coding sequence is TGTGCCAGCAGCCATCAGACAGGGCCGAGCTCCTACAATGAGCAGTTCTTC.

Turning to this clone: One end of the junction does not line up with germline, which may come from a read error. The J gene is TRBJ2-7, the V gene TRBV28; the match to TRBD1 covers 10 bases. The germline gives CDR1 MDHEN, CDR2 SYDVKM. CDR3 size: 16 residues. CDR3 protein: CASSSTGTGESYEQCF. The CDR3 DNA is TGTGCCAGCAGTTCCACCGGGACAGGGGAATCCTACGAGCAGTGCTTC.

The rearrangement uses TRBV27 and TRBJ1-4, with a weak D call TRBD1 (6 bases). The CDR3 sequence is 15 residues long. Between the trimmed V and J ends, which lost 6 bases and 4 bases, there was a span of 15 bases. Germline V lookup: CDR1 MNHEY, CDR2 SMNVEV (reference sequence). In nucleotides, the CDR3 is TGTGCCAGCAGAAGGGGGGGCTTCATTAATGAAAAACTGTTTTTT. Protein sequence: CASRRGGFINEKLFF.

The CDR3: CASSDPGNNEQFF. In DNA, the CDR3 is TGCGCCAGCAGTGATCCCGGGAACAATGAGCAGTTCTTC. The chain couples TRBV10-1 to TRBJ2-1; possibly TRBD2 for D (5 bases). CDR1 and CDR2 (germline): WNHNN, SYGVQD (reference sequence). V was clipped by 3 bases and J by 5 bases, with 8 bases between them. CDR3 length: 13 amino acids.

The chain employs TRBV7-2 and TRBJ2-1; D perhaps matches TRBD2 (5 bases). The CDR3 runs to 15 residues. From germline, CDR1 is SGHTA and CDR2 FQGNSA. Trimming removed 5 bases at V and 7 bases at J, with 18 bases between. CDR3 DNA sequence: TGTGCCAGCAGCCAGACTACCCGGCTGAATAATGAGCAGTTCTTC. This gives the protein CASSQTTRLNNEQFF.

This rearrangement joins TRBV6-5 to TRBJ2-5; TRBD2 matches 12 bases. Unmatched junction bases numbered 0, after V lost 5 bases and J lost 2 bases. This CDR3 comprises 14 residues. Germline assignment: CDR1 MNHEY and CDR2 SVGAGI. CDR3 loop: CASSLAGGQETQYF. In DNA, the CDR3 is TGTGCCAGCAGTCTAGCGGGGGGGCAAGAGACCCAGTACTTC.

The chain is built from TRBV9 and TRBJ2-2; D gene unclear. The CDR3 loop spans 17 amino acids. Germline lookup yields CDR1 SGDLS and CDR2 YYNGEE. V was cut by 4 bases and J by 6 bases, with 22 bases left in between. As DNA, the CDR3 is TGTGCCAGCAGCTCCTCCGAGGAGCGACCATTGCCCGGGGAGCTGTTTTTT. Amino acid sequence: CASSSSEERPLPGELFF.

The chain links TRBV5-8 to TRBJ1-1, with D hard to call. CDR1 is SGHTS and CDR2 is YDEGEE in the germline V gene. Deletions cut 1 base from V and 5 bases from J, with 12 bases between. The CDR3 sequence is 14 residues long. CDR3 residues: CASSLRRAETEAFF. The CDR3 coding sequence is TGTGCCAGCAGCTTGAGGAGGGCGGAAACTGAAGCTTTCTTT.

The chain links TRBV5-1 to TRBJ1-1; 7 bases line up with TRBD1. The CDR3 spans 14 residues. V lost 4 bases, J lost 2 bases, and 5 bases stayed unmatched. Germline CDR1 SGHRS, CDR2 YFSETQ. The CDR3 protein is CASSPGTVNTEAFF. The CDR3 DNA is TGCGCCAGCAGCCCAGGGACAGTTAACACTGAAGCTTTCTTT.

The V call is TRBV27, the J call TRBJ1-1; D might be TRBD1 (6 bases). V shed 0 bases and J shed 0 bases, with 11 bases lying between them. The CDR3 is made up of 16 amino acids. Germline loops: CDR1 MNHEY, CDR2 SMNVEV (reference sequence). The CDR3 is CASSLSWDTMNTEAFF. The CDR3 DNA follows: TGTGCCAGCAGTTTATCGTGGGACACGATGAACACTGAAGCTTTCTTT.

The chain combines TRBV27 with TRBJ2-1; D unclear. Trimming left V 3 bases short and J 8 bases short, with 14 bases between. CDR1 and CDR2 (germline): MNHEY, SMNVEV (reference sequence). CDR3 length equals 14 residues. This chain's CDR3 is CASSFGTAAYEQFF. In DNA, the CDR3 is TGTGCCAGCAGTTTTGGTACGGCGGCATATGAGCAGTTCTTC.

The V gene is TRBV2, the J gene TRBJ1-2; D is unclear. CDR1 and CDR2 from the germline V gene are SNHLY and FYNNEI. The CDR3 runs 11 residues. Trimming took off 9 bases at V and 1 base at J, with 6 bases between the two ends. For the CDR3, the DNA is TGTGCCAGTACAGTTAACTATGGCTACACCTTC. It yields the protein CASTVNYGYTF.

The chain recombines TRBV7-8 with TRBJ1-6; 7 bases are a match to TRBD1. Germline-derived CDR1 and CDR2 are SGHVS and FQNEAQ. The length of the CDR3 is 16 residues. The junction had 13 bases not matched to a gene; V was cut back by 5 bases and J by 9 bases. The CDR3 sequence is CASSIQSVGGGSPLHF. The DNA of the CDR3 is TGTGCCAGCAGCATACAGTCAGTAGGGGGCGGTTCACCCCTCCACTTT.

The CDR3 DNA reads TGTGCCAGCAGCCCGGGACAGGGATGGACTGAAGCTTTCTTT. It is translated as CASSPGQGWTEAFF. The rearrangement joins TRBV7-2 to TRBJ1-1; 9 nucleotides match TRBD1. The CDR3 is made up of 14 amino acids. V dropped 5 bases and J dropped 5; count of bases not matched to a gene: 6. CDR1 is SGHTA and CDR2 is FQGNSA in the germline V gene.

This sequence joins TRBV18 and TRBJ1-1; 7 nucleotides line up with TRBD1. V lost 4 bases and J lost 7; bases outside the gene matches: 12. Germline V gene lookup returns CDR1 KGHSH and CDR2 LQKENI. The CDR3 spans 15 residues. For the CDR3, the DNA is TGTGCCAGCTCACTAGAAGACAGGGCGCCCGGTGAAGCTTTCTTT. This translates into CASSLEDRAPGEAFF.

The chain recombines TRBV7-9 with TRBJ2-1; maybe TRBD1 (6 bases). Trimming stripped 3 bases from V and 0 bases from J, with 12 bases between. The CDR3 has 16 amino acids. The germline CDR1 and CDR2 sequences are SEHNR and FQNEAQ (reference sequence). The DNA of the CDR3 is TGTGCCAGCAGCTTCGACAGGACGAGCTCCTACAATGAGCAGTTCTTC. Translating it yields CASSFDRTSSYNEQFF.

CDR3 coding DNA: TGTGCCAGCAGCCAAGATCTGATAGCGGCGAACACCGGGGAGCTGTTTTTT. This sequence encodes CASSQDLIAANTGELFF. The chain uses TRBV3-1 (or the pseudogene TRBV3-2) and TRBJ2-2, with D perhaps matching TRBD2 (6 bases). V was cut by 0 bases and J by 0 bases, with 11 bases left in between. The CDR3 is 17 amino acids. Germline V lookup: CDR1 LGHDT, CDR2 YNNKEL (reference sequence).

The chain carries TRBV28 and TRBJ2-7; a weak D match, TRBD2 (6 bases). Germline V gene sequence: CDR1 MDHEN, CDR2 SYDVKM. This CDR3 is built from 13 residues. Trimming pared 6 bases from V and 3 bases from J, leaving 12 bases between. The CDR3 region is CASRRPGGYEQYF. CDR3 coding DNA: TGTGCCAGCAGGCGACCCGGGGGCTACGAGCAGTACTTC.